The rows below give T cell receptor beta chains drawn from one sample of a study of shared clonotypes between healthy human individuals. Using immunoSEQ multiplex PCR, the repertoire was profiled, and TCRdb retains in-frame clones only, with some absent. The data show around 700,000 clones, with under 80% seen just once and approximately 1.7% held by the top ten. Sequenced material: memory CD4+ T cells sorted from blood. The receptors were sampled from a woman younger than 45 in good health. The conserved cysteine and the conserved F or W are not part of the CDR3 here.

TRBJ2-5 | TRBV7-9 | ASGPQNLKETQY
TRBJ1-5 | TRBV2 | ASSEGRGDGQPQH
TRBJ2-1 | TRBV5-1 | ASSFDTSSYNEQF
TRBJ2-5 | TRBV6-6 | ASSSGGTQY
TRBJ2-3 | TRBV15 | ATSTRTSGSSDTQY
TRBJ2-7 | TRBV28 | ASSLMGSDEQY
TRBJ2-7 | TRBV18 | ASSPDRPGVGEQY
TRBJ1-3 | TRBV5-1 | ASSLDGVSGNTIY
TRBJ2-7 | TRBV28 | ASSSGALGEQY
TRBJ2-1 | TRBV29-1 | SVASGRVTYNEQF
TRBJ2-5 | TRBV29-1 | SGYQETQY
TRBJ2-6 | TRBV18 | ASSPPSVTGANVLT
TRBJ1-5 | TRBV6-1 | ASRQSNQPQH
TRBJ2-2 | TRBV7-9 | ASSSPTSGRRNTGELF
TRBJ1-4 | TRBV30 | AWSVRLNEKLF
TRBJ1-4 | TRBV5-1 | ASRTTVTNEKLF
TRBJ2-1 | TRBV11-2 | ASSLGLGGSQNNEQF
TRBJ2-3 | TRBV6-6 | ASSYSRLDTQY
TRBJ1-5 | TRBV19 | ASSLNRIQPQH
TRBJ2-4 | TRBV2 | ASSKTGDQNIQY
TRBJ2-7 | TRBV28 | ASTSPLVSEQY
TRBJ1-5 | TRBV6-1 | ASSGQKDQPQH
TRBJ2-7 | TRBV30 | AWSALWAGGEQY